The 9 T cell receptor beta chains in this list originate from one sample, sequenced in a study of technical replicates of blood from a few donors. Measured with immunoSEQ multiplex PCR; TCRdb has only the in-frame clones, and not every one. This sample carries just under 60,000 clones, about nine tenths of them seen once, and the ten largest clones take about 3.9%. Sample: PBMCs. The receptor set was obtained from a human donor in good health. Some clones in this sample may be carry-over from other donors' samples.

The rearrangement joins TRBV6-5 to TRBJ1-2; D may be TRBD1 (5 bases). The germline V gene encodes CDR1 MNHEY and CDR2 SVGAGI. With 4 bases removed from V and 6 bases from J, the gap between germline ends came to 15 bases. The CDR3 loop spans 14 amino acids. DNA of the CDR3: TGTGCCAGCAGTTTCGACAGCTGGTTTAATGGCTACACCTTC. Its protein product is CASSFDSWFNGYTF.

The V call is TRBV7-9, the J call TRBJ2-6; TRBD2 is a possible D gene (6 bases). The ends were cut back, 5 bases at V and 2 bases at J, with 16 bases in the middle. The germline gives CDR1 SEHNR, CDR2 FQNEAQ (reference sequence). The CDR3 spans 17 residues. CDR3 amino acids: CASSPQPTGAGANVLTF. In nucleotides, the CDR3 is TGTGCCAGCAGCCCCCAGCCGACGGGGGCTGGGGCCAACGTCCTGACTTTC.

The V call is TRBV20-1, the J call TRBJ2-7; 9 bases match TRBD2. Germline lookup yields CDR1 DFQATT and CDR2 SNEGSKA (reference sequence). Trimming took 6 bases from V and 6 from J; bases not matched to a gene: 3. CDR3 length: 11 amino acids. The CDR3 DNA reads TGCAGTGCGGGACTAGCTGGCGAGCAGTACTTC. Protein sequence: CSAGLAGEQYF.

The CDR3 sequence is CASSQRSRGDTQYF. The CDR3, as DNA: TGTGCCAGCAGCCAGAGGAGCCGCGGAGATACGCAGTATTTT. V and J are TRBV9 and TRBJ2-3; D gene unclear. CDR3 length equals 14 residues. Germline loops: CDR1 SGDLS, CDR2 YYNGEE. V shed 4 bases and J shed 5 bases, with 14 bases lying between them.

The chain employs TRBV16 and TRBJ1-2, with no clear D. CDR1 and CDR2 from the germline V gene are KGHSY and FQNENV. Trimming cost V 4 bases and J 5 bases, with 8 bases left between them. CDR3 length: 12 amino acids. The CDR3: CASSLDGYGYTF. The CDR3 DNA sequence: TGTGCCAGCAGCCTAGACGGGTATGGCTACACCTTC.

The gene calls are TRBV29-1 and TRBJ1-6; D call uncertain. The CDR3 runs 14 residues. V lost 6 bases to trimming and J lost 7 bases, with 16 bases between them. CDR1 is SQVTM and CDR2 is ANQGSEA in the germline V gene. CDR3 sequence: CSVAGPGGNSPLHF. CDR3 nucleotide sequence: TGCAGCGTCGCTGGGCCAGGCGGGAATTCACCCCTCCACTTT.

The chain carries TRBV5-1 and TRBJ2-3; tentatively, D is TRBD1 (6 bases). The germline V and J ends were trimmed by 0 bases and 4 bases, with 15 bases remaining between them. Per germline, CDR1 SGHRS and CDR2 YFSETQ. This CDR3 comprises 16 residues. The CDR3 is CASSLGSGVAPDTQYF. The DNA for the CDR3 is TGCGCCAGCAGCTTGGGGTCAGGGGTCGCACCAGATACGCAGTATTTT.

CDR3 region: CASRATGSPGELFF. CDR3 in DNA: TGTGCCAGCAGGGCGACAGGGTCGCCCGGGGAGCTGTTTTTT. V and J are TRBV6-5 and TRBJ2-2; TRBD1 matches at 7 bases. Germline values: CDR1 MNHEY, CDR2 SVGAGI. Trimming removed 6 bases from V and 6 bases from J; junction bases left unmatched: 7. There are 14 residues in the CDR3.

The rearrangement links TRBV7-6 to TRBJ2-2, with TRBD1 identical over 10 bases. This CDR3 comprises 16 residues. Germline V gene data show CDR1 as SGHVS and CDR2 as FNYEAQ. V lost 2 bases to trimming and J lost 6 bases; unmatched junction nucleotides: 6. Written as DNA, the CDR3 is TGTGCCAGCAGCTTAAAGGACAGGGGGATCGCCGGGGAGCTGTTTTTT. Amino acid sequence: CASSLKDRGIAGELFF.